This T cell receptor beta chain is from a study of spatial heterogeneity in lung cancer. Overall study results and limits: Counts that tracked tumor mutation counts were those of expanded intratumoral alpha and beta TCRs.

CDR3 length: 12 amino acids. From germline, CDR1 is DFQATT and CDR2 SNEGSKA (reference sequence). The ends were cut back, 6 bases at V and 5 bases at J, with 13 bases in the middle. TCRdb re-analysed the 5' RACE reads in MiXCR, keeping a single row per CDR3 protein. The sample lists 15,000 or so distinct CDR3 sequences; 4.7% were seen once. This clonotype was observed many times. The antigen remains unidentified. As an off-target read in a library built for alpha chains, this beta chain has a frequency of little significance. The time point here: sample taken at primary tumor resection. Donors were some 72 untreated early-stage non-small cell lung cancer patients. Frozen PBMC, nontumor lung or tumor provided whole RNA, which was sequenced unsorted.

The starting material was lung tumor tissue, obtained at surgery. The rearrangement joins TRBV20-1 to TRBJ1-1, with a weak D call TRBD1 (6 bases). This sequence originates from a female donor with early-stage non-small cell lung cancer. CDR3: CSAVQGTTEAFF. In nucleotides, the CDR3 is TGCAGTGCAGTACAGGGTACAACTGAAGCTTTCTTT.